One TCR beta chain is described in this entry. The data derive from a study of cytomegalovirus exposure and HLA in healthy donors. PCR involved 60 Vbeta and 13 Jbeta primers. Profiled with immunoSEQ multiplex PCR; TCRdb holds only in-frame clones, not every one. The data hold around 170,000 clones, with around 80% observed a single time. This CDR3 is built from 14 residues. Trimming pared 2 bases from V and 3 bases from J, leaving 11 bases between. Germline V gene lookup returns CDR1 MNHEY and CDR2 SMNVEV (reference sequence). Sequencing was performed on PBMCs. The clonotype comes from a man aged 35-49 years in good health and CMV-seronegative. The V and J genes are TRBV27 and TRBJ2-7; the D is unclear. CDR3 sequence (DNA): TGTGCCAGCAGTTTAATAGAGAACCACTACGAGCAGTACTTC. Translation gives CASSLIENHYEQYF.